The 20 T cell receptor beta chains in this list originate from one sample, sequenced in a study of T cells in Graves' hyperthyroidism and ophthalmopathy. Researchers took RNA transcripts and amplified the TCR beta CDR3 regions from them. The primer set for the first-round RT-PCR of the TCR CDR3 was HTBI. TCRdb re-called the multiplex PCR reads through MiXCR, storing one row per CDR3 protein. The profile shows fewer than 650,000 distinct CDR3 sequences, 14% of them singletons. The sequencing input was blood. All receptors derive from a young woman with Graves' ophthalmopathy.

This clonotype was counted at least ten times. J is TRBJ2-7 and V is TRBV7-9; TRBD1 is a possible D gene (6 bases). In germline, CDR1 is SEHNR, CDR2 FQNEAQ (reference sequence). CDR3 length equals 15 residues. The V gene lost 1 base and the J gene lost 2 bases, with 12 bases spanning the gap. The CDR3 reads CASSLGRGHAYEQYF. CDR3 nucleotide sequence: TGTGCCAGCAGCTTAGGCAGGGGCCATGCCTACGAGCAGTACTTC.

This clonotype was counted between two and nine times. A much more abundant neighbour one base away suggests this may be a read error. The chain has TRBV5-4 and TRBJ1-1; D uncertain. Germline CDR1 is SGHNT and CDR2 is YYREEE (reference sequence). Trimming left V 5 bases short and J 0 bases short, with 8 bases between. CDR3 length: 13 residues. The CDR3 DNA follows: TGTGCCAGCAGGGATGACATGAACACTGAAGCTTTCTTT. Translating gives CASRDDMNTEAFF.

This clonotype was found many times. The CDR3 nucleotides read TGCAGTGCCAGGACTAGCGGGAGGGTGAACACCGGGGAGCTGTTTTTT. It yields the protein CSARTSGRVNTGELFF. The rearrangement joins TRBV20-1 to TRBJ2-2; 15 bases fit TRBD2. Germline values: CDR1 DFQATT, CDR2 SNEGSKA (reference sequence). V lost 6 bases, J lost 1 base, and 3 bases stayed unmatched. There are 16 residues in the CDR3.

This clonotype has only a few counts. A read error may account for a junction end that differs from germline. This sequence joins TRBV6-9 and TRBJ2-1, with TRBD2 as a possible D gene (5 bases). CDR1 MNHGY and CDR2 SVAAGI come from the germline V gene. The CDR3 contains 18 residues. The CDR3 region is CASTKAGSGCPLYHEQFF. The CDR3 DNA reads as TGTGCCAGCACTAAGGCGGGTTCTGGGTGCCCTCTCTACCATGAGCAGTTCTTC.

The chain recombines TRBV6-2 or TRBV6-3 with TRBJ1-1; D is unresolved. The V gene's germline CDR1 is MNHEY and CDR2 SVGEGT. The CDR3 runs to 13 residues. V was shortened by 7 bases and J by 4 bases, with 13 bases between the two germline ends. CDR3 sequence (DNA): TGTGCCAGCACTTCGGGAGGTATCACTGAAGCTTTCTTT. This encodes CASTSGGITEAFF.

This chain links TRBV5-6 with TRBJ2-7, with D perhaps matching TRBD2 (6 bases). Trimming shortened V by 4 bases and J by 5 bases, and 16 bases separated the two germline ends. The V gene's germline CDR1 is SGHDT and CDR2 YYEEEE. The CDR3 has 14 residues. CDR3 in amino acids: CASSQRFGEDEQYF. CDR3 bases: TGTGCCAGCAGCCAGCGGTTTGGGGAGGACGAGCAGTACTTC.

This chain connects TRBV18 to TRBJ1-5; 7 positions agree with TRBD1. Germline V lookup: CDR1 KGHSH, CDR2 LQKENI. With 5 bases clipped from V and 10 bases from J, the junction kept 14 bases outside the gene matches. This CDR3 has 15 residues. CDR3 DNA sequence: TGTGCCAGCTCAGTCTCCGGGACAGCTCCCCAACCCCAGCATTTT. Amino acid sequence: CASSVSGTAPQPQHF.

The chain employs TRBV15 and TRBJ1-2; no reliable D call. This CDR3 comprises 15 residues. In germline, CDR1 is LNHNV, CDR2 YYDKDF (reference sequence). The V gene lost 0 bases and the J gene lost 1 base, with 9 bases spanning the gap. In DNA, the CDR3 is TGTGCCACCAGCAGAGATCGGGCAGATAACTATGGCTACACCTTC. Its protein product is CATSRDRADNYGYTF.

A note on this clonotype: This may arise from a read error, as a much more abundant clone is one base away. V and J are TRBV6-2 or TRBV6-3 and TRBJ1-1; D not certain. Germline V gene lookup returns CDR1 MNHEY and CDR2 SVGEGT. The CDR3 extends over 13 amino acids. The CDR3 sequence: CASSFPGLTEALF. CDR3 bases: TGTGCCAGCAGTTTTCCGGGCCTGACTGAAGCTCTCTTT.

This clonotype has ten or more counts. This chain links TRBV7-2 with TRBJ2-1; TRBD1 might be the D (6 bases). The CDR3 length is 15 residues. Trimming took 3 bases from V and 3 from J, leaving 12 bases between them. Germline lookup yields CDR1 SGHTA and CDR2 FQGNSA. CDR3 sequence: CASSFRGWGYNEQFF. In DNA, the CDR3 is TGTGCCAGCAGCTTCAGGGGTTGGGGCTACAATGAGCAGTTCTTC.

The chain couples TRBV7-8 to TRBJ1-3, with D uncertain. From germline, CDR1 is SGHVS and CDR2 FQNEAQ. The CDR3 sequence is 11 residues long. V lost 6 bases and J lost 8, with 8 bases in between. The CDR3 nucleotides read TGTGCCAGCAGTCTTGCCCACACCATATATTTT. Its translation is CASSLAHTIYF.

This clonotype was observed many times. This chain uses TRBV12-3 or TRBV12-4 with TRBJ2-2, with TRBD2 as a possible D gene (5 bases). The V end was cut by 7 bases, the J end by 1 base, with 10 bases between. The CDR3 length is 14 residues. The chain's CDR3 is CASTPDWNTGELFF. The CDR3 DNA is TGTGCCAGCACCCCGGACTGGAACACCGGGGAGCTGTTTTTT.

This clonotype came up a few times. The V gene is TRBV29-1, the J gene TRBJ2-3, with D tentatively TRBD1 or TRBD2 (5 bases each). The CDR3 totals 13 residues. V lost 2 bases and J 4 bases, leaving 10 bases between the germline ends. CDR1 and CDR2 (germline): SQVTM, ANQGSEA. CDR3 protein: CSVEIGGADTQYF. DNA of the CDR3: TGCAGCGTTGAAATTGGGGGTGCAGATACGCAGTATTTT.

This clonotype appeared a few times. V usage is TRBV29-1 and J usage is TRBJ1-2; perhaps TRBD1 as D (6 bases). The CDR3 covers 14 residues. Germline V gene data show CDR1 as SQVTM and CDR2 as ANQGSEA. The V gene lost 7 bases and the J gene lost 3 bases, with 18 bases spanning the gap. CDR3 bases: TGCAGCGCTCCGACAGGTAACAACTACTATGGCTACACCTTC. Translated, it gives CSAPTGNNYYGYTF.

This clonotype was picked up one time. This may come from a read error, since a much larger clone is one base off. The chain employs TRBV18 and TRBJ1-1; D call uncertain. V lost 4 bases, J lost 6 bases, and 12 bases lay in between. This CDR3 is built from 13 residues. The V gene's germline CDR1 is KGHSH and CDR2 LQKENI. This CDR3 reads CASSRDASSEAFF. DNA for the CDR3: TGTGCCAGCTCACGTGACGCGTCTTCTGAAGCTTTCTTT.

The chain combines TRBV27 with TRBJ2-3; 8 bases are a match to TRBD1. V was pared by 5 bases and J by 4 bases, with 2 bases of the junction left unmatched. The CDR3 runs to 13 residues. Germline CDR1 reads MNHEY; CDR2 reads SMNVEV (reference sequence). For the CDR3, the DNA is TGTGCCAGCAGTGTACAGGGGGCAGATACGCAGTATTTT. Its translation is CASSVQGADTQYF.

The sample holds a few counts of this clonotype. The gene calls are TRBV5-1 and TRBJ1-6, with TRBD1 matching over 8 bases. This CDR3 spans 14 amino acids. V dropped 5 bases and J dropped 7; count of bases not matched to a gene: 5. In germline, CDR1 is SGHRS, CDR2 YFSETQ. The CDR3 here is CASRRQGSNSPLHF. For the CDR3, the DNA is TGCGCCAGCAGAAGACAGGGGTCGAATTCACCCCTCCACTTT.

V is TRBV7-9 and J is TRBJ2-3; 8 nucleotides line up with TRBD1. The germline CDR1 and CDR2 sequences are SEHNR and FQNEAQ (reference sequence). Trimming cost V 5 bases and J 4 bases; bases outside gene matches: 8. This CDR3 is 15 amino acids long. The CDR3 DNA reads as TGTGCCAGCAGCCGGACAGGGCTGGGCGCAGATACGCAGTATTTT. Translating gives CASSRTGLGADTQYF.

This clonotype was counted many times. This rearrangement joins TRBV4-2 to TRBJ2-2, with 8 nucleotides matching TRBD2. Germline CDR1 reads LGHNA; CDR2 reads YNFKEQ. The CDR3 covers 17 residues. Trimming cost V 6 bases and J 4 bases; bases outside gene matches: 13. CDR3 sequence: CASSQRGLEYGTGELFF. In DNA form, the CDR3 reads TGTGCCAGCAGTCAGAGGGGACTAGAATATGGCACCGGGGAGCTGTTTTTT.

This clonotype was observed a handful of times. DNA of the CDR3: TGTGCCAGCAGCGTAAGGGATCCACCTTCACCCCTCCACTTT. Translating it yields CASSVRDPPSPLHF. The chain links TRBV9 to TRBJ1-6; D is ambiguous. Trimming shortened V by 1 base and J by 9 bases, and 11 bases separated the two germline ends. The CDR3 runs 14 residues. Germline assignment: CDR1 SGDLS and CDR2 YYNGEE.